This record concerns one T cell receptor beta chain sequence. The data are from a study of blood T cell repertoires in COVID-19. Study at large: From the United States, Italy and Spain came samples of acute and convalescent COVID-19. Sample material is recorded as cDNA or gDNA derived from T cells, B-cell-depleted T cells, or PBMCs.

Germline lookup yields CDR1 SGDLS and CDR2 YYNGEE. The J segment lost 8 bases and the V segment lost 4 bases, leaving 14 bases of the junction unmatched. This CDR3 has 15 amino acids. How the authors handled the data: Amplification with reference gene primers provided the estimates of nucleated cell counts. The data were produced by immunoSEQ multiplex PCR, yet TCRdb's version contains in-frame clones alone and is incomplete. That table supplies the V and J calls and clone size; D and trimming were determined from the DNA. Among approximately 89,000 clones listed, more than 75% were seen once. The chain is built from TRBV9 and TRBJ1-2, with 7 positions matching TRBD1. The sample was peripheral blood. The TCR originated in a woman in her 70s with acute or convalescent COVID-19. The CDR3 nucleotides read TGTGCCAGCAGCCCCAACACAGGGGAACCCGAGGGCTACACCTTC. Amino acid sequence: CASSPNTGEPEGYTF.